This T cell receptor beta chain came from a study of blood T cell repertoires in COVID-19. As for the study in general: The United States, Italy and Spain supplied acute and convalescent COVID-19 samples.

Sequencing used immunoSEQ multiplex PCR; TCRdb keeps in-frame clones, though not all of them. The sample comprises fewer than 200,000 clones, around 89% of which are singletons, and about 2.1% rests with the top ten. This clone was seen a single time. The germline CDR1 and CDR2 sequences are SGHRS and YFSETQ. The CDR3 contains 15 residues. Trimming took 3 bases from V and 9 from J; bases not matched to a gene: 6. The source of this sequence is a man aged 50 to 59 who had recovered from COVID-19. The rearrangement uses TRBV5-1 and TRBJ2-1, with 13 positions matching TRBD2. The sample consisted of peripheral blood. The CDR3 DNA reads as TGCGCCAGCAGCTCGGGACTAGCGGGGAGGGGTGAGCAGTTCTTC. Translation: CASSSGLAGRGEQFF.